The clone carrying this T cell receptor beta chain was seen only once. Its antigen is not known. The data belong to a study of CD4+ T cells in melanoma. Study conclusions and caveats: CD8+ T cell, macrophage and B cell function reportedly correlated with neoantigen-specific CD4+ T cells. In melanoma, neoantigen-specific CD4+ T cells reportedly differed in differentiation state.

Profiled with immunoSEQ multiplex PCR; TCRdb holds only in-frame clones, not every one. Of about 11,000 clones listed, about 63% are singletons. The trim removed 4 bases at V and 4 bases at J, leaving 17 bases unmatched. Germline V gives CDR1 SGHRS, CDR2 YFSETQ. This CDR3 comprises 19 residues. The TCR comes from a human donor with melanoma. This chain links TRBV5-1 with TRBJ2-2, with 9 bases identical to TRBD1. Sequenced input: cells from a culture (not recorded whether cultured in vitro). CDR3 DNA sequence: TGCGCCAGCAGCCCCCTCCCGGGACAGGGAAAGGGGACCACCGGGGAGCTGTTTTTT. Protein: CASSPLPGQGKGTTGELFF.